This T cell receptor beta chain derives from a study of blood T cell repertoires in COVID-19. Study details: Spain, Italy and the United States supplied samples that represented acute and convalescent COVID-19.

Method: immunoSEQ multiplex PCR; TCRdb's copy keeps in-frame clones and lacks some. The sample lists nearly 80,000 clones; roughly 89% were seen once. Trimming left V 2 bases short and J 8 bases short, with 13 bases between. The CDR3 consists of 14 residues. The germline V gene encodes CDR1 WSHSY and CDR2 SAAADI. The rearrangement links TRBV10-2 to TRBJ2-1, with a possible D match to TRBD2 (5 bases). Sequencing used peripheral blood. The receptor's source is a man in his fifties with acute or convalescent COVID-19. The CDR3 loop reads CASSEDLLGDEQFF. The CDR3 DNA reads TGCGCCAGCAGTGAGGATCTGCTCGGGGATGAGCAGTTCTTC.